This passage covers 17 T cell receptor beta chains from one sample sequenced in a study of T cells in Graves' hyperthyroidism and ophthalmopathy. Amplified TCR beta CDR3 regions came from RNA transcripts. A set of HTBI primers served as the primers for a first-round RT-PCR of the TCR CDR3. MiXCR, run by TCRdb on the multiplex PCR reads, gives a single entry per CDR3 protein. The sample yields about 400,000 distinct CDR3 sequences, 11% to 15% seen once. Sequenced material: blood. The receptors here all came from a man aged 45-65 years with Graves' ophthalmopathy.

This clonotype was counted ten times or more. The V gene is TRBV2, the J gene TRBJ1-1; D uncertain. V lost 4 bases and J 1 base, leaving 10 bases between the germline ends. The CDR3 is 14 residues long. In germline, CDR1 is SNHLY, CDR2 FYNNEI. Here the CDR3 reads CASSAITANTEAFF. The DNA for the CDR3 is TGTGCCAGCAGTGCCATCACAGCGAACACTGAAGCTTTCTTT.

This clonotype was seen ten or more times. The chain employs TRBV29-1 and TRBJ2-5, with unresolved D. Trimming shortened V by 4 bases and J by 5 bases, and 14 bases separated the two germline ends. Germline V CDR1 and CDR2: SQVTM, ANQGSEA. The CDR3 contains 13 residues. CDR3 nucleotide sequence: TGCAGCGTTGGACACGCCGTGGGGGAGACCCAGTACTTC. It codes for CSVGHAVGETQYF.

This clonotype has just a few counts. The junction shows a germline mismatch at one end, possibly a read error. This chain links TRBV6-1 with TRBJ2-2; D may be TRBD2 (5 bases). Germline CDR1 reads MNHNS; CDR2 reads SASEGT. This CDR3 spans 12 amino acids. This chain's CDR3 is CASSKLTGKLFF. DNA of the CDR3: TGTGCCAGCAGTAAACTAACCGGGAAGCTGTTTTTT.

The V and J genes are TRBV6-2 or TRBV6-3 and TRBJ2-7; possibly TRBD1 for D (6 bases). V lost 0 bases, J lost 5 bases, and 20 bases lay in between. Germline CDR1 is MNHEY and CDR2 is SVGEGT. The CDR3 covers 17 residues. This CDR3 is CASSYSTSFDRSHEQYF. CDR3 sequence (DNA): TGTGCCAGCAGTTACTCGACGAGCTTTGACAGGAGCCACGAGCAGTACTTC.

The chain links TRBV9 to TRBJ2-7; D may correspond to TRBD1 or TRBD2 (5 bases each). Trimming left V 5 bases short and J 2 bases short, with 14 bases between. This CDR3 region has 14 residues. From germline, CDR1 is SGDLS and CDR2 YYNGEE. The CDR3 DNA is TGTGCCAGCAGTCCCGGGACCATCACCTACGAGCAGTACTTC. It yields the protein CASSPGTITYEQYF.

This clonotype was detected ten times or more. The gene calls are TRBV10-1 and TRBJ2-3, with 9 bases that match TRBD2. The CDR3 has 17 amino acids. Unmatched junction bases numbered 7, after V lost 0 bases and J lost 3 bases. The germline V gene has CDR1 WNHNN and CDR2 SYGVQD (reference sequence). Here the CDR3 reads CASSESASGIWTDTQYF. CDR3 sequence (DNA): TGCGCCAGCAGTGAGTCGGCTAGCGGGATTTGGACAGATACGCAGTATTTT.

This clonotype was seen many times. V is TRBV28 and J is TRBJ1-2; D gene uncertain. The V end lost 2 bases, the J end lost 2 bases, and 9 bases lay between the germline ends. CDR1 is MDHEN and CDR2 is SYDVKM in the germline V gene. The CDR3 covers 14 residues. The CDR3 region has the DNA TGTGCCAGCAGTTTACCCACGACCAACTATGGCTACACCTTC. It encodes CASSLPTTNYGYTF.

As regards this clonotype: This clone may be a read error of a much larger clone one base away. The chain combines TRBV2 with TRBJ2-1, with D possibly being TRBD2 (6 bases). Germline CDR1 reads SNHLY; CDR2 reads FYNNEI. The CDR3 extends over 17 amino acids. The germline V and J ends were trimmed by 5 bases and 4 bases, with 21 bases remaining between them. Here the CDR3 DNA reads TGTGCCAGCAGTAGCACTCCCGGAGGGGTGGGGTACAATGAGCAGTTCTTC. Protein: CASSSTPGGVGYNEQFF.

The sample holds a few counts of this clonotype. V is TRBV19 and J is TRBJ2-7, with D perhaps TRBD1 (6 bases). In germline, CDR1 is LNHDA, CDR2 SQIVND (reference sequence). The CDR3 runs to 14 residues. V was shortened by 4 bases and J by 7 bases, with 17 bases between the two germline ends. In DNA, the CDR3 is TGTGCCAGTAGTACGATGGGACACTCCTGGGAGCAGTACTTC. This encodes CASSTMGHSWEQYF.

This clonotype was detected many times. This sequence joins TRBV5-5 and TRBJ2-7; no firm D call. The CDR3 is made up of 15 amino acids. Deletions cut 1 base from V and 3 bases from J, with 14 bases between. Germline V lookup: CDR1 SGHKS, CDR2 YYEKEE (reference sequence). The CDR3 here is CASSLTHIILYEQYF. CDR3 coding DNA: TGTGCCAGCAGCTTGACCCATATAATTCTCTACGAGCAGTACTTC.

This clonotype is a singleton in its sample. CDR3 sequence (DNA): TGCGCCAGCAGCTTGGCCCTCCGGGGACCTCTCAATGAGCAGTTCTTC. Translated, it gives CASSLALRGPLNEQFF. The chain joins TRBV5-1 to TRBJ2-1, with D perhaps assigned TRBD1 or TRBD2 (5 bases each). The CDR3 extends over 16 amino acids. V was pared by 0 bases and J by 6 bases, with 16 bases between. Germline CDR1 and CDR2: SGHRS and YFSETQ.

This clonotype was recorded at least ten times. The chain employs TRBV20-1 and TRBJ2-1; D is unclear. This CDR3 has 12 residues. Trimming took off 6 bases at V and 8 bases at J, with 14 bases between the two ends. The germline V gene encodes CDR1 DFQATT and CDR2 SNEGSKA (reference sequence). The CDR3 DNA is TGCAGTGCCGATGACCCATGGGATGAGCAGTTCTTC. Residues: CSADDPWDEQFF.

This clonotype was detected many times. The chain is built from TRBV29-1 and TRBJ2-7; perhaps TRBD2 as D (5 bases). V lost 2 bases to trimming and J lost 3 bases, with 8 bases between them. Germline values: CDR1 SQVTM, CDR2 ANQGSEA. The length of the CDR3 is 12 residues. The CDR3 here is CSVENRDYEQYF. The CDR3 bases are TGCAGCGTTGAAAACCGGGACTACGAGCAGTACTTC.

This clonotype was picked up many times. The chain couples TRBV28 to TRBJ2-5; the match to TRBD2 covers 13 bases. The CDR3 is 20 residues long. V was clipped by 4 bases and J by 1 base; unmatched bases: 15. Germline CDR1 is MDHEN and CDR2 is SYDVKM. The CDR3 spells CASSYLNKGLAGDTQETQYF. CDR3 DNA sequence: TGTGCCAGCAGTTATCTAAATAAAGGACTAGCGGGAGACACCCAAGAGACCCAGTACTTC.

This clonotype was picked up many times. This sequence joins TRBV13 and TRBJ2-7, with 10 bases identical to TRBD2. The V gene end was trimmed by 0 bases and the J gene end by 6 bases; junction bases not matched to a gene: 5. This CDR3 has 15 amino acids. The V gene's germline CDR1 is PRHDT and CDR2 FYEKMQ (reference sequence). The CDR3 DNA follows: TGTGCCAGCAGCTTAGGCACGATAGCGGGAGGCGAGCAGTACTTC. Protein sequence: CASSLGTIAGGEQYF.

The chain links TRBV30 to TRBJ2-6; D is uncertain. Germline V gene data show CDR1 as GTSNPN and CDR2 as SVGIG (reference sequence). V was cut by 2 bases and J by 0 bases, with 17 bases left in between. The length of the CDR3 is 18 residues. In DNA, the CDR3 is TGTGCCTGGAGTATGGAGTCGGACCTTATCTCTGGGGCCAACGTCCTGACTTTC. Encoded protein: CAWSMESDLISGANVLTF.

In this sample, this clonotype turned up many times. The chain couples TRBV2 to TRBJ1-2; D is unclear. The CDR3 runs 13 residues. The ends were cut back, 4 bases at V and 1 base at J, with 7 bases in the middle. Germline V CDR1 and CDR2: SNHLY, FYNNEI. The CDR3, as DNA: TGTGCCAGCAGTGTACAGAGTAACTATGGCTACACCTTC. This sequence encodes CASSVQSNYGYTF.